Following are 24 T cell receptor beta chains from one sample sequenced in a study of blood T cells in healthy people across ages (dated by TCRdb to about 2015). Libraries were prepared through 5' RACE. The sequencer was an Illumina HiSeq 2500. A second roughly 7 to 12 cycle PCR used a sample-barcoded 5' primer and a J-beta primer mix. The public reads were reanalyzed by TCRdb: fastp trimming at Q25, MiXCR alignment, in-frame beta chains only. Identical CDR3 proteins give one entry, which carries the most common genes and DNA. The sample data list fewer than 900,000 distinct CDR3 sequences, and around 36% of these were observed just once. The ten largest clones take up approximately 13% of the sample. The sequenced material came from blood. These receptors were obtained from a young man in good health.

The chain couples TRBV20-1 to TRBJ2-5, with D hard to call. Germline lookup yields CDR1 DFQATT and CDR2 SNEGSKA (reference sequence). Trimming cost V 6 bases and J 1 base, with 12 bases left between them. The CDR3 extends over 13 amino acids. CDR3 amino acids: CSATQTRQETQYF. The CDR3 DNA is TGCAGTGCGACACAGACGCGCCAAGAGACCCAGTACTTC.

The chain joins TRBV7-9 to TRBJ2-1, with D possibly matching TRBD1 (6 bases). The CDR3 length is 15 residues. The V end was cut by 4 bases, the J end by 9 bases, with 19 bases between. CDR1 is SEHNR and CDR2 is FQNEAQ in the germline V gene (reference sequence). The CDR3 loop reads CASSSGSGGLGEQFF. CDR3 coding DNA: TGTGCCAGCAGCTCGGGGAGTGGGGGCCTGGGTGAGCAGTTCTTC.

The CDR3 nucleotides read TGTGCCAGCACCCGAACAGGGAACTATGGCTACACCTTC. The encoded protein is CASTRTGNYGYTF. The V and J genes are TRBV27 and TRBJ1-2; D is perhaps TRBD1 (6 bases). CDR1 and CDR2 (germline): MNHEY, SMNVEV (reference sequence). This CDR3 is built from 13 residues. Trimming removed 7 bases at V and 2 bases at J, with 11 bases between.

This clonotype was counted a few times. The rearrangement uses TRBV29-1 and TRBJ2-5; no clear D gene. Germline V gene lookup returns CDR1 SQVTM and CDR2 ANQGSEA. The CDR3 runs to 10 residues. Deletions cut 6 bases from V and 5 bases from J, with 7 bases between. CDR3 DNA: TGCAGCGTCCGAGAGGAGACCCAGTACTTC. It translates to CSVREETQYF.

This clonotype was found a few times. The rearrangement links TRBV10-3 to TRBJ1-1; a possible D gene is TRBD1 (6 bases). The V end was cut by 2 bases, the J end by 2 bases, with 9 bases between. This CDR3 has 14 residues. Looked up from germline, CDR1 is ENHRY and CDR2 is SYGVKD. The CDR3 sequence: CAISEEQGNTEAFF. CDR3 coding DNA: TGTGCCATCAGTGAGGAACAGGGTAACACTGAAGCTTTCTTT.

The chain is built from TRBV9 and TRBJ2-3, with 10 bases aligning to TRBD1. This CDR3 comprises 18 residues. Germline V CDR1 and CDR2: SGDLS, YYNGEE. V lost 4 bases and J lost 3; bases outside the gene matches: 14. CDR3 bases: TGTGCCAGCAGCTCCCCAGAGACAGGGGGCATTGGGACAGATACGCAGTATTTT. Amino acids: CASSSPETGGIGTDTQYF.

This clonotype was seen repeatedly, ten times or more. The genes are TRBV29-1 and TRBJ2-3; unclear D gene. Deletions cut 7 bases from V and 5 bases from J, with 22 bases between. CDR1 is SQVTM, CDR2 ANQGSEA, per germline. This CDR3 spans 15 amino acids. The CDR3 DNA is TGCAGCGGCGTTGCTGCCCTAGGACGAGGAGATACGCAGTATTTT. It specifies CSGVAALGRGDTQYF.

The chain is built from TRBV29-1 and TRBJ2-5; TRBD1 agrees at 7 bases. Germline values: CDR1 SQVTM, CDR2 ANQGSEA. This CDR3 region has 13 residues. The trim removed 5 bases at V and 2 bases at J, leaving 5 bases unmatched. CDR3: CSVFRGFQETQYF. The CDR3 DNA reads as TGCAGCGTTTTCAGGGGGTTTCAAGAGACCCAGTACTTC.

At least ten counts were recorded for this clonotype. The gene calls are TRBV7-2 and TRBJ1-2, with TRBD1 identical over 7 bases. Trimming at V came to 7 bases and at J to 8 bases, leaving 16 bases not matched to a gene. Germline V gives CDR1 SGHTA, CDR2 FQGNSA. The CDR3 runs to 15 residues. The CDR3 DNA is TGTGCCAGCAAACCCGAGGGGGCATTTTTCCGCGGCTACACCTTC. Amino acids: CASKPEGAFFRGYTF. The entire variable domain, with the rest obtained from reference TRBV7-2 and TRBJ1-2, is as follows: GAGVSQSPSNKVTEKGKDVELRCDPISGHTALYWYRQSLGQGLEFLIYFQGNSAPDKSGLPSDRFSAERTGGSVSTLTIQRTQQEDSAVYLCASKPEGAFFRGYTFGSGTRLTVV.

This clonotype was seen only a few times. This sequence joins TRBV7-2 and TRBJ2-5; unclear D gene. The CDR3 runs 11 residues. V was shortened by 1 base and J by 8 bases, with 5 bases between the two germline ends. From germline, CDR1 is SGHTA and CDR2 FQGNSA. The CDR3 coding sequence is TGTGCCAGCAGCTTAGGGTTAACCCAGTACTTC. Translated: CASSLGLTQYF.

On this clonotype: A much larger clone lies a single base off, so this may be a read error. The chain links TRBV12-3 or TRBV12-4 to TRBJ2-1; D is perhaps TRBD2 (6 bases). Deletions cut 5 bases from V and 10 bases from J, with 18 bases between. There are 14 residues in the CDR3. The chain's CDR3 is CASSRSGESKEQFF. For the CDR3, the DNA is TGTGCCAGCAGTCGATCGGGGGAATCCAAGGAGCAGTTCTTC.

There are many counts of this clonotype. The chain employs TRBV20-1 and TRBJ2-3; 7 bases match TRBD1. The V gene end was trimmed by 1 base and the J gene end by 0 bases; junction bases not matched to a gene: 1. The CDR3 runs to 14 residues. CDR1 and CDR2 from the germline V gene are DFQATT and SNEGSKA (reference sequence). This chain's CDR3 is CSARGGGSTDTQYF. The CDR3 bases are TGCAGTGCTAGAGGAGGGGGCAGCACAGATACGCAGTATTTT.

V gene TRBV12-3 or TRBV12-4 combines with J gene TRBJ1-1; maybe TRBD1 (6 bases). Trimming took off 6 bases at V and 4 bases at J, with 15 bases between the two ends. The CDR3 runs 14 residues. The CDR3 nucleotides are TGTGCCAGCAGCCCACTAGGGGGGGGCACTGAAGCTTTCTTT. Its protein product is CASSPLGGGTEAFF.

CDR3 residues: CASSLIPLGLSGANVLTF. The CDR3 DNA reads as TGTGCCAGCAGCTTAATCCCCCTTGGACTCTCTGGGGCCAACGTCCTGACTTTC. The rearrangement joins TRBV7-3 to TRBJ2-6; D may be TRBD2 (5 bases). With 1 base removed from V and 0 bases from J, the gap between germline ends came to 13 bases. The CDR3 is 18 residues long. Germline V gene data show CDR1 as SGHTA and CDR2 as FQGTGA.

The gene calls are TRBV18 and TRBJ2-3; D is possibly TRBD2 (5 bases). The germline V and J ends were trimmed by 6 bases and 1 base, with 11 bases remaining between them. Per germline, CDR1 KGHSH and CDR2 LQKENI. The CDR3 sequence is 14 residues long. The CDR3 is CASSLTEGTDTQYF. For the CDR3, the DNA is TGTGCCAGCTCGCTCACGGAGGGCACAGATACGCAGTATTTT.

This chain's CDR3 is CASSVGTGGGGYTF. CDR3 DNA: TGTGCCAGCAGCGTCGGGACAGGGGGAGGAGGCTACACCTTC. The chain couples TRBV9 to TRBJ1-2; 11 nucleotides agree with TRBD1. The ends lost 2 bases at V and 8 bases at J; junction bases unmatched: 5. The germline V gene encodes CDR1 SGDLS and CDR2 YYNGEE. The CDR3 is made up of 14 amino acids.

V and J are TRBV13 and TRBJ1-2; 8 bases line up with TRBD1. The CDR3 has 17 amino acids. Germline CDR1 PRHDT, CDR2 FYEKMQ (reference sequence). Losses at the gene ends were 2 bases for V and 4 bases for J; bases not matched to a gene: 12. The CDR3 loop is CASSLRTGPLRGYGYTF. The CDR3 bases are TGTGCCAGCAGCTTACGGACAGGGCCTCTCCGTGGCTATGGCTACACCTTC. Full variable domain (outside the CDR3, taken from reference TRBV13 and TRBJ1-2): AAGVIQSPRHLIKEKRETATLKCYPIPRHDTVYWYQQGPGQDPQFLISFYEKMQSDKGSIPDRFSAQQFSDYHSELNMSSLELGDSALYFCASSLRTGPLRGYGYTFGSGTRLTVV.

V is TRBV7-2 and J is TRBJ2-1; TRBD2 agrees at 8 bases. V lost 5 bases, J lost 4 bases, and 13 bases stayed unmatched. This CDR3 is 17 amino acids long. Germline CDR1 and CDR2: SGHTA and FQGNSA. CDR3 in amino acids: CASSPSGKRGIYNEQFF. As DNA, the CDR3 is TGTGCCAGCAGCCCGTCCGGGAAGCGGGGGATTTACAATGAGCAGTTCTTC.

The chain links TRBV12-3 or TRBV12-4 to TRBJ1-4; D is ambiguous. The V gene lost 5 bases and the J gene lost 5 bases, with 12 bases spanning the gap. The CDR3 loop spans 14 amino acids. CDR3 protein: CASSPSRSNEKLFF. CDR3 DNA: TGTGCCAGCAGTCCAAGCAGGTCGAATGAAAAACTGTTTTTT.

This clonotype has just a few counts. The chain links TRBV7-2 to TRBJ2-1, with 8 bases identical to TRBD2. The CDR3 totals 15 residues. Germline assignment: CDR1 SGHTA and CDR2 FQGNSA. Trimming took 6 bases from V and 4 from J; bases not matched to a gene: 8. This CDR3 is CASSRGGGAYNEQFF. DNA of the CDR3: TGTGCCAGCAGTCGGGGGGGAGGGGCGTACAATGAGCAGTTCTTC.

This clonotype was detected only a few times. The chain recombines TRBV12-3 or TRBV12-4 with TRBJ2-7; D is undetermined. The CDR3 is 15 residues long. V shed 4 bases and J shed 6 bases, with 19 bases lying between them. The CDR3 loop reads CASSSAPARLGEQYF. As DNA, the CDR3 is TGTGCCAGCAGTTCCGCCCCGGCCAGGCTGGGCGAGCAGTACTTC.

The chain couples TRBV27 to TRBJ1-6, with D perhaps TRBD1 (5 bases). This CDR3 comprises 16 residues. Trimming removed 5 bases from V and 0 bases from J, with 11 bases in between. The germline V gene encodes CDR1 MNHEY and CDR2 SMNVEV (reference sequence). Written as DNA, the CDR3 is TGTGCCAGCAGTACCCCAGGGAGCTCCTATAATTCACCCCTCCACTTT. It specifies CASSTPGSSYNSPLHF.

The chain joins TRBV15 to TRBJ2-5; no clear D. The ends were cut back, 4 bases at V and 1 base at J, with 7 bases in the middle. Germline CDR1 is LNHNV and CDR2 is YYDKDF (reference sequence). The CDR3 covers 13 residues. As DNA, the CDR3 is TGTGCCACCAGCACCATCCTCCAAGAGACCCAGTACTTC. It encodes CATSTILQETQYF.

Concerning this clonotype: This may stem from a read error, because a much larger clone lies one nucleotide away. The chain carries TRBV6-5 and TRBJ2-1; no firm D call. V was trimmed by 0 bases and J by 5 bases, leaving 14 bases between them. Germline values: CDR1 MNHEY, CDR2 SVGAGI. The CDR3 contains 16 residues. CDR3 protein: CASSYSNPGPHNEQFF. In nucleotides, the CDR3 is TGTGCCAGCAGTTACTCGAACCCAGGCCCCCACAATGAGCAGTTCTTC.